This TCR beta chain was found in a study of CD8+ T cells in alopecia areata. In its sample, this clone was seen a few times. The V gene's germline CDR1 is GTSNPN and CDR2 SVGIG (reference sequence). The CDR3 covers 12 residues. V was pared by 5 bases and J by 8 bases, with 12 bases between. As the sequencing template, cDNA was produced by extracting RNA and reverse transcribing it. Some clones are missing from TCRdb's copy, which holds only in-frame ones; the method was immunoSEQ multiplex PCR. The table lists 150,000 to 160,000 clones, around half of them singletons. The gene calls are TRBV30 and TRBJ2-2; no clear D gene. The sample in question was CD8+ T cells sorted from blood, obtained at week 0. The TCR sequence derives from a human donor with alopecia areata. In DNA form, the CDR3 reads TGTGCCTGGCGGCCTCTGGGAGGGGAGCTGTTTTTT. Translation: CAWRPLGGELFF.